This T cell receptor (beta chain) was recorded in a study of graft-versus-host responses after intestinal transplantation. TCRdb keeps only in-frame clones here, not all; method: immunoSEQ multiplex PCR. Here the sample spans around 120,000 clones, about 93% being singletons. Remarks on this clone: Its antigen is unidentified.

Sequenced material: unstimulated CD4+ T cells sorted from spleen or lymph node cells, taken before intestinal transplant. This clonotype was obtained from a human donor who received an intestinal transplant.

CDR3: CASSIALGPSNQPQHF. The CDR3 DNA follows: TGTGCCAGTAGTATAGCTCTCGGCCCTAGCAATCAGCCCCAGCATTTT. This sequence joins TRBV19 and TRBJ1-5, with unresolved D. The germline CDR1 and CDR2 sequences are LNHDA and SQIVND (reference sequence). The CDR3 runs to 16 residues. Trimming pared 1 base from V and 0 bases from J, leaving 10 bases between.